One sample yielded the 9 T cell receptor beta chains listed below, sequenced in a study of Graves' ophthalmopathy and Graves' hyperthyroidism. RNA transcripts served as template for amplifying TCR beta CDR3 sequences. In the first round, RT-PCR was carried out with HTBI primers, and a multiplex PCR formed the second round. TCRdb reprocessed the multiplex PCR reads via MiXCR and lists one record per CDR3 protein. The table has under 350,000 distinct CDR3 sequences, about a sixth seen once; the top ten hold more than 9%. The source material was peripheral blood. Receptors originate from an adult man with Graves' ophthalmopathy.

This clonotype was observed a handful of times. A much larger clone is a single base away; this may be a read error. Likely a read error: the CDR3 ends without its conserved phenylalanine or tryptophan. The rearrangement joins TRBV3-1 to TRBJ1-5; 7 bases are shared with TRBD1. J lost 3 bases, V lost 3 bases, and 5 bases had no gene match. There are 15 residues in the CDR3. CDR1 is LGHDT, CDR2 YNNKEL, per germline (reference sequence). CDR3 DNA: TGTGCCAGCAGCCAGGACGACAGGGTCAATCAGCCCCAGCATTTG. Its protein product is CASSQDDRVNQPQHL.

This clonotype was seen many times. The chain recombines TRBV20-1 with TRBJ1-2; TRBD1 agrees at 8 bases. CDR3 length: 13 amino acids. V gave up 6 bases and J gave up 3 bases; unmatched junction bases: 6. Germline-derived CDR1 and CDR2 are DFQATT and SNEGSKA (reference sequence). The CDR3 spells CSATGQGDYGYTF. DNA for the CDR3: TGCAGTGCAACAGGACAGGGAGACTATGGCTACACCTTC.

This clonotype was seen ten or more times. The chain joins TRBV6-1 to TRBJ1-1; D possibly corresponds to TRBD1 (5 bases). CDR1 MNHNS and CDR2 SASEGT come from the germline V gene. This CDR3 has 14 amino acids. Trimming removed 8 bases at V and 0 bases at J, with 13 bases between. The CDR3 protein is CASRTGGMNTEAFF. The DNA for the CDR3 is TGTGCCAGCCGAACAGGCGGCATGAACACTGAAGCTTTCTTT.

Concerning this clonotype: The CDR3 carries no conserved terminal phenylalanine or tryptophan, so it likely arises from a read error. This rearrangement joins TRBV19 to TRBJ1-1; 7 bases match TRBD1. After removal of 6 bases from V and 3 bases from J, the junction contained 10 bases not matched to a gene. The CDR3 totals 15 residues. The V gene's germline CDR1 is LNHDA and CDR2 SQIVND (reference sequence). CDR3 in amino acids: CASRPQGLAYTEAFL. The CDR3 nucleotides read TGTGCCAGTAGGCCACAGGGGTTAGCGTACACTGAAGCTTTCCTT.

The V call is TRBV4-1, the J call TRBJ2-7; unclear D gene. The ends were cut back, 1 base at V and 1 base at J, with 8 bases in the middle. The CDR3 runs 14 residues. Per the germline V gene, CDR1 is MGHRA and CDR2 is YSYEKL. In nucleotides, the CDR3 is TGCGCCAGCAGCCAAGTGTGGCTATCCTACGAGCAGTACTTC. Translating it yields CASSQVWLSYEQYF.

The V and J genes are TRBV6-1 and TRBJ1-1, with D maybe TRBD1 (6 bases). V lost 6 bases to trimming and J lost 6 bases, with 17 bases between them. The CDR3 length is 14 residues. Germline CDR1 is MNHNS and CDR2 is SASEGT. The CDR3 loop is CASSSGHGIAEAFF. As DNA, the CDR3 is TGTGCCAGCAGCTCGGGACACGGGATAGCTGAAGCTTTCTTT.

V gene TRBV28 combines with J gene TRBJ1-2; 9 nucleotides match TRBD1. V was clipped by 2 bases and J by 8 bases; unmatched bases: 9. CDR1 and CDR2 (germline): MDHEN, SYDVKM. The CDR3 consists of 15 residues. The CDR3 sequence: CASSLPLTGGGGYTF. CDR3 nucleotides: TGTGCCAGCAGTTTACCGCTGACAGGGGGTGGCGGCTACACCTTC.

This chain links TRBV19 with TRBJ1-2, with D tentatively TRBD1 (6 bases). Trimming pared 5 bases from V and 8 bases from J, leaving 12 bases between. The CDR3 extends over 12 amino acids. Germline CDR1 LNHDA, CDR2 SQIVND (reference sequence). The chain's CDR3 is CASSYRESGYTF. In nucleotides, the CDR3 is TGTGCCAGTAGTTACAGGGAGTCGGGCTACACCTTC.

DNA for the CDR3: TGTGCCAGCAGTACGCGGACTAGCGGGAACTACGAGCAGTACTTC. It codes for CASSTRTSGNYEQYF. The chain recombines TRBV27 with TRBJ2-7, with 12 nucleotides matching TRBD2. Germline lookup yields CDR1 MNHEY and CDR2 SMNVEV (reference sequence). The junction had 5 bases not matched to a gene; V was cut back by 5 bases and J by 3 bases. This CDR3 has 15 residues.